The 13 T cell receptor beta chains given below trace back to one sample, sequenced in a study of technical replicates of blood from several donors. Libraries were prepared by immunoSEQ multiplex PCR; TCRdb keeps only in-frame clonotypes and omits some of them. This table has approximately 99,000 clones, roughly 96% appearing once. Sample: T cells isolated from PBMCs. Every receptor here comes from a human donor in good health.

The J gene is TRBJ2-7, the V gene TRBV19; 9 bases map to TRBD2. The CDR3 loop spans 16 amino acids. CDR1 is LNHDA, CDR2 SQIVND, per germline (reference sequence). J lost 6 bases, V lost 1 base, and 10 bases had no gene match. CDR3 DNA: TGTGCCAGTAGTATAGTAGGGGGACTAGCCGTCGCCGAGCAGTACTTC. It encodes CASSIVGGLAVAEQYF.

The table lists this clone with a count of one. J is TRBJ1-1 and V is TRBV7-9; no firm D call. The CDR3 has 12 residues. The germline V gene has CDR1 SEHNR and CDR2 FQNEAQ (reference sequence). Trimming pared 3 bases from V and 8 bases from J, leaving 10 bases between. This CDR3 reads CASSFSGIEAFF. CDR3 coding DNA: TGTGCCAGCAGCTTTTCAGGTATAGAAGCTTTCTTT.

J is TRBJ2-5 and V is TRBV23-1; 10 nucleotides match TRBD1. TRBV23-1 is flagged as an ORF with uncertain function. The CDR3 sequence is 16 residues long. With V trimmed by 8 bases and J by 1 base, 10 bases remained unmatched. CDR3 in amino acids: CASGEPGQGPQETQYF. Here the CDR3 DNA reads TGCGCCAGCGGGGAGCCGGGACAGGGGCCCCAAGAGACCCAGTACTTC.

CDR3 amino acids: CASSLVGGQNTEAFF. In nucleotides, the CDR3 is TGCGCCAGCAGCTTGGTAGGGGGACAAAACACTGAAGCTTTCTTT. The V gene is TRBV5-1, the J gene TRBJ1-1, with TRBD1 as a possible D gene (6 bases). The germline V gene encodes CDR1 SGHRS and CDR2 YFSETQ. The CDR3 has 15 amino acids. V was clipped by 0 bases and J by 2 bases, with 11 bases between them.

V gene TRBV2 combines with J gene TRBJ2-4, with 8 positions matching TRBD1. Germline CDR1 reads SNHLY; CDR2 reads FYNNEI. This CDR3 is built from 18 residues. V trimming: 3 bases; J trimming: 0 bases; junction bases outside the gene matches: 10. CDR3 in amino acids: CASSETGVVMVAKNIQYF. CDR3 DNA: TGTGCCAGCAGTGAGACAGGGGTCGTTATGGTAGCCAAAAACATTCAGTACTTC.

CDR3 residues: CASSLGYRLAEINTGELFF. CDR3 DNA: TGTGCCAGCAGCTTAGGTTACCGACTAGCGGAGATAAACACCGGGGAGCTGTTTTTT. This sequence joins TRBV7-2 and TRBJ2-2, with 9 bases that match TRBD2. Germline CDR1 is SGHTA and CDR2 is FQGNSA. There are 19 residues in the CDR3. V gave up 1 base and J gave up 2 bases; unmatched junction bases: 11.

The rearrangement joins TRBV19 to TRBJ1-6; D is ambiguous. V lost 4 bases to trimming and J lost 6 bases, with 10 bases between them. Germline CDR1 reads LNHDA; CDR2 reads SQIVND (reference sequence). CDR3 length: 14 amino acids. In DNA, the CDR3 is TGTGCCAGTAGTACCAGACCTAGTAATTCACCCCTCCACTTT. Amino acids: CASSTRPSNSPLHF.

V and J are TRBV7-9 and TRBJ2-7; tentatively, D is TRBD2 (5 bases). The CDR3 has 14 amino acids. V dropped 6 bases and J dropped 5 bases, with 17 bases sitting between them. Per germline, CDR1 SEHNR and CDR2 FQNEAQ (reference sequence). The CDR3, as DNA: TGTGCCAGCAGGAAGGACCTAGCCAGCGACGAGCAGTACTTC. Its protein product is CASRKDLASDEQYF. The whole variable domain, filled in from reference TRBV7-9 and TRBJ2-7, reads DTGVSQNPRHKITKRGQNVTFRCDPISEHNRLYWYRQTLGQGPEFLTYFQNEAQLEKSRLLSDRFSAERPKGSFSTLEIQRTEQGDSAMYLCASRKDLASDEQYFGPGTRLTVT.

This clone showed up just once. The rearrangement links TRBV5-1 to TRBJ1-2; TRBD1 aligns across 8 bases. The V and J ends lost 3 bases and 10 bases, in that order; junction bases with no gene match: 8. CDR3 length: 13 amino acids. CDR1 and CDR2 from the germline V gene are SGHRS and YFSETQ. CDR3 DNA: TGCGCCAGCAGCTATACACAGGGGGAAGACTACACCTTC. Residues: CASSYTQGEDYTF.

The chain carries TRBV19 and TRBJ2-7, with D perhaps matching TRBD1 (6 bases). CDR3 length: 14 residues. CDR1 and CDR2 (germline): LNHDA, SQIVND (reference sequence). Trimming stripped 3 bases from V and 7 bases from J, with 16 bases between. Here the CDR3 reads CASSMVGHSGEQYF. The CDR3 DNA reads TGTGCCAGTAGTATGGTGGGACACTCGGGAGAGCAGTACTTC.

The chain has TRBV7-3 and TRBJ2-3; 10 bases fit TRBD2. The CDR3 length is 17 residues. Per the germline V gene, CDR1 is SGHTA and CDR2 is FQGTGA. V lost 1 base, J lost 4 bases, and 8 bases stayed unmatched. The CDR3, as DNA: TGTGCCAGCAGCTTAAGGGGGGCTCTAGCGGGGGCAGATACGCAGTATTTT. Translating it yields CASSLRGALAGADTQYF.

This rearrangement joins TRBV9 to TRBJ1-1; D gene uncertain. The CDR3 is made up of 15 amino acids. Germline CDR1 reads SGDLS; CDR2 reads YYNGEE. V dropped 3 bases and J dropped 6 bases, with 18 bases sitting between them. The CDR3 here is CASSGGEGWLSEAFF. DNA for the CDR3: TGTGCCAGCAGCGGCGGGGAAGGGTGGCTTTCTGAAGCTTTCTTT.

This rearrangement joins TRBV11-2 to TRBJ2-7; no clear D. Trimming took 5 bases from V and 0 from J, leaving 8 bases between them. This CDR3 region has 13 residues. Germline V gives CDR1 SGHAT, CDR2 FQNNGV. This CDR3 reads CASSQQFSYEQYF. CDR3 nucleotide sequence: TGTGCCAGCAGCCAACAATTCTCCTACGAGCAGTACTTC.